This T cell receptor beta chain was observed in a study of blood T cell repertoires in COVID-19. Study-level information: Samples came from the United States, Italy and Spain, spanning acute and convalescent COVID-19. T cells, B-cell-depleted T cells, or PBMCs supplied cDNA or gDNA.

In the authors' workflow: Researchers report that nucleated cell counts were estimated from reference gene primer amplification. Some clones are missing from TCRdb's copy, which holds only in-frame ones; the method was immunoSEQ multiplex PCR. V, J and clone size are taken as reported in that table, and D and trimming were inferred from the DNA itself. The repertoire holds some 120,000 clones, more than 90% seen once, with 3% to 4% in the top ten. The CDR3 spans 12 residues. Trimming took off 8 bases at V and 3 bases at J, with 8 bases between the two ends. The chain links TRBV12-3 or TRBV12-4 to TRBJ1-5, with D hard to call. The sequence derives from a man in his fifties with active COVID-19. Sequenced: peripheral blood. CDR3 sequence (DNA): TGTGCCAGCGGAGCGAACAATCAGCCCCAGCATTTT. Residues: CASGANNQPQHF.